This is a list of T cell receptor beta chains from one sample in a study of T-cell reconstitution after alpha-beta-depleted transplantation in children. TCRdb re-called the PCR reads through MiXCR, storing one row per CDR3 protein. The sample yields about 340,000 distinct CDR3 sequences, about 14% seen once. The sequencing here drew on PBMCs, taken from the stem cell graft. These receptors were taken from a human donor who donated a stem cell graft to a child with Fanconi anemia. CDR3s include the opening cysteine and the closing phenylalanine or tryptophan. The D gene is left open where the match is weak. Size values are once, few and many counts, or a class for expanded clones, and some rows have none.

cdr3_nt	cdr3_aa	clone_size	v_call	j_call	d_call
TGTGCCAGCGGGGCTAACTATGGCTACACCTTC	CASGANYGYTF	many	TRBV6-5	TRBJ1-2	.
TGCGCCAGCAACTCCGGGACAGCGGATTCCTACGAGCAGTACTTC	CASNSGTADSYEQYF	few	TRBV5-1	TRBJ2-7	TRBD1
TGTGCCAGCAGCCCCTTCGGGGGCCAATCCTACGAGCAGTACTTC	CASSPFGGQSYEQYF	.	TRBV7-3	TRBJ2-7	.
TGTGCCAGCAGCCACCGGAACCAAGAGACCCAGTACTTC	CASSHRNQETQYF	many	TRBV3-1	TRBJ2-5	.
TGTGCCAGCAGTTACTCGGGAGTGATGAACACTGAAGCTTTCTTT	CASSYSGVMNTEAFF	few	TRBV6-5	TRBJ1-1	.
TGCAGTGCCGGGGGGTTCACAGATACGCAGTATTTT	CSAGGFTDTQYF	few	TRBV20-1	TRBJ2-3	TRBD2
TGCAGTGCTAGCGCGGAGGCGGGGGGGAGAAATGAGCAGTTCTTC	CSASAEAGGRNEQFF	many	TRBV20-1	TRBJ2-1	TRBD2
TGCAGTGCTGGCGACAGGGCTGAAAAACTGTTTTTT	CSAGDRAEKLFF	.	TRBV20-1	TRBJ1-4	TRBD1
TGTGCCAGCAGCGCTACTCAGAGTTCCGGGGAGCTGTTTTTT	CASSATQSSGELFF	many	TRBV12-3/TRBV12-4	TRBJ2-2	.
TGCGCCACCCATGACAGCTATGGCTACACCTTC	CATHDSYGYTF	many	TRBV10-2	TRBJ1-2	.
TGTGCCAGCAGAACCGAGCGGGTCCCCTCCTACAATGAGCAGTTCTTC	CASRTERVPSYNEQFF	many	TRBV6-2/TRBV6-3	TRBJ2-1	.
TGTGCCACCAGCAGAGATCCCCCAGATACGCAGTATTTT	CATSRDPPDTQYF	many	TRBV15	TRBJ2-3	.
TGTGCCAGCAGCTTAGATAGCGGGACTGAAGCTTTCTTT	CASSLDSGTEAFF	many	TRBV11-2	TRBJ1-1	.
TGTGCCAGCAGCTTAGCGTCCCCATCCGGTGAGCAGTTCTTC	CASSLASPSGEQFF	few	TRBV7-9	TRBJ2-1	.
TGTGCCAGCAGCCAAGCAGGGTTTGGGAACACTGAAGCTTTCTTT	CASSQAGFGNTEAFF	few	TRBV4-2	TRBJ1-1	.
TGCAGCGCTGGAGGAGAGGGAGTGAACACTGAAGCTTTCTTT	CSAGGEGVNTEAFF	few	TRBV29-1	TRBJ1-1	.
TGCAGTGCTAGTGGGGGCTCAACTACAGATACGCAGTATTTT	CSASGGSTTDTQYF	few	TRBV20-1	TRBJ2-3	.
TGTGCCACCACCCCCAGTGGGACTTCCTACGAGCAGTACTTC	CATTPSGTSYEQYF	many	TRBV6-2/TRBV6-3	TRBJ2-7	.
TGTGCCACCAGTGACCCCGGACAGGAGCTCACAGATACGCAGTATTTT	CATSDPGQELTDTQYF	many	TRBV24-1	TRBJ2-3	TRBD1
TGTGCCAGCAGCCCCCCGTCGTTCCCCATTCGGTACAATGAGCAGTTCTTC	CASSPPSFPIRYNEQFF	many	TRBV7-6	TRBJ2-1	.
TGCGCCAGCAGCTTGGCCGAGGGGGCCGGAATAGAACTGTTTTTT	CASSLAEGAGIELFF	.	TRBV5-1	TRBJ1-4	TRBD1
TGTGCCAGCTCGTCAGGGGGCGGAACCGGGGAGCTGTTTTTT	CASSSGGGTGELFF	.	TRBV18	TRBJ2-2	TRBD1
TGCGCCAGCAGCTCCGGGACTACCTTAGAGACCCAGTACTTC	CASSSGTTLETQYF	.	TRBV5-1	TRBJ2-5	TRBD2
TGTGCCAGCAGGACCGGGGGAGGTGGGAACACTGAAGCTTTCTTT	CASRTGGGGNTEAFF	.	TRBV11-2	TRBJ1-1	.
TGTGCCAGCAGCCCGGGACAGGCCTCCTATGGCTACACCTTC	CASSPGQASYGYTF	.	TRBV3-1	TRBJ1-2	TRBD1
TGTGCCAGCAGCTCGTTGACTAGCGGGGCGGAGACCCAGTACTTC	CASSSLTSGAETQYF	many	TRBV11-2	TRBJ2-5	TRBD2
TGTGCCAGCAGTTTTAGCGGGGTTAGCGGTTACACAGATACGCAGTATTTT	CASSFSGVSGYTDTQYF	.	TRBV28	TRBJ2-3	TRBD2
TGTGCCAGCAGCCTAGACAGGGGAGGGGACATTCAGTACTTC	CASSLDRGGDIQYF	few	TRBV7-9	TRBJ2-4	.
TGTGCCAGCAGTTCCCGGGACAGGGGGTACAACACTGAAGCTTTCTTT	CASSSRDRGYNTEAFF	few	TRBV6-5	TRBJ1-1	TRBD1
TGTGCCAGCAGCCTAGCGGGGGGGCCGGTTGAGCAGTTCTTC	CASSLAGGPVEQFF	few	TRBV2	TRBJ2-1	TRBD2
TGCAGTGCTAGGGACAGGCGGGTGGGCGATACGCAGTATTTT	CSARDRRVGDTQYF	.	TRBV20-1	TRBJ2-3	TRBD1
TGCAGTGCTTCCCGGGACGGGGGGGGCGAGCAGTACTTC	CSASRDGGGEQYF	.	TRBV20-1	TRBJ2-7	TRBD2
TGCGCCAGCAGCACAGGACAGGTTGGAGAGACCCAGTACTTC	CASSTGQVGETQYF	few	TRBV5-1	TRBJ2-5	TRBD1
TGTGCCAGCAGCTTAACGCCTAGTACTTTCGTCGAGCAGTACTTC	CASSLTPSTFVEQYF	.	TRBV7-2	TRBJ2-7	.
TGTGCCAGCCCTCCCCGAGGGGGGGCCAAGGCCTCTCAGCCCCAGCATTTT	CASPPRGGAKASQPQHF	.	TRBV28	TRBJ1-5	.
TGCGCCAGCGCCGAGGGCGCCGGGACAGGGGGCGAGCAGTACTTC	CASAEGAGTGGEQYF	few	TRBV4-3	TRBJ2-7	TRBD1
TGTGCCACAGGGGCTCGATACAATGAGCAGTTCTTC	CATGARYNEQFF	.	TRBV12-3/TRBV12-4	TRBJ2-1	.
TGCATCGTAGGGACCGACTATGGCTACACCTTC	CIVGTDYGYTF	.	TRBV29-1	TRBJ1-2	.
TGTGCCAGCAGTGTAGCCAGGGTCTCCACAGATACGCAGTATTTT	CASSVARVSTDTQYF	.	TRBV2	TRBJ2-3	.
TGTGCCAGCAGCTTGATAAGAGGGTTGGCCACCGGGGAGCTGTTTTTT	CASSLIRGLATGELFF	few	TRBV7-2	TRBJ2-2	.
TGTGCCAGCAGCGCGGGACAGGATAGCACAGATACGCAGTATTTT	CASSAGQDSTDTQYF	many	TRBV9	TRBJ2-3	TRBD1